The text below deals with one T cell receptor beta chain. This entry belongs to a study of blood T cell repertoires in COVID-19. Participants were aged about 18 to 100 years, lived in 25 or so US areas, and enrolled virtually. Participants' reported clinical history set cohort assignment. The J segment lost 11 bases and the V segment lost 2 bases, leaving 5 bases of the junction unmatched. CDR3 length: 13 residues. Germline CDR1 and CDR2: SGDLS and YYNGEE. Produced via immunoSEQ multiplex PCR; TCRdb's table is partial and in-frame only. The sample holds about 300,000 clones, 90% seen once. V is TRBV9 and J is TRBJ1-5; 9 positions match TRBD1. The material sequenced was PBMCs or T cells enriched from blood (not recorded which). The receptor was isolated from a woman aged 18-35 years with acute COVID-19. The CDR3 reads CASSVGWTGAQHF. The CDR3 nucleotides are TGTGCCAGCAGCGTCGGCTGGACAGGGGCCCAGCATTTT.